This TCR beta chain was recorded in a study of blood T cell repertoires in COVID-19. Study overall: There were acute and convalescent COVID-19 samples, and they came from the United States, Italy and Spain.

This clone was counted only a few times. This CDR3 region has 16 residues. V shed 0 bases and J shed 14 bases, with 20 bases lying between them. Per the germline V gene, CDR1 is LGHDT and CDR2 is YNNKEL (reference sequence). How the authors handled the data: Reference gene primer amplification in the assay estimated nucleated cell counts. Repertoires were generated with immunoSEQ multiplex PCR, while TCRdb's copy carries only in-frame clones and drops some. V and J calls and clone size come straight from that table; D and trimming were deduced from the DNA. The sample has about 100,000 clones, about nine tenths seen once.

The chain has TRBV3-1 (or the pseudogene TRBV3-2) and TRBJ1-6, with D hard to call. The sequence came from a human donor with active COVID-19. The donor label of this sample is uncertain. The sample consisted of peripheral blood. CDR3 amino acids: CASSQEGRGIILALHF. The CDR3 nucleotides read TGTGCCAGCAGCCAAGAAGGGAGAGGAATAATTCTGGCCCTCCACTTT.